This TCR beta chain was sequenced for a study of T cell changes during pregnancy in multiple sclerosis. Assay used: immunoSEQ multiplex PCR; TCRdb lists only in-frame clones, some missing. This table holds approximately 30,000 clones, 75% to 90% found once. This CDR3 is built from 13 residues. Between the trimmed V and J ends, which lost 0 bases and 5 bases, there was a span of 8 bases. The germline V gene encodes CDR1 SGHRS and CDR2 YFSETQ. Material: CD4+ T cells from peripheral blood mononuclear cells, obtained in the first trimester of pregnancy. The sequence derives from a female donor in good health, enrolled as a control in a pregnancy study. This chain uses TRBV5-1 with TRBJ2-5, with no clear D. As DNA, the CDR3 is TGCGCCAGCAGCTTGGTTATAGCTGAGACCCAGTACTTC. Translated, it gives CASSLVIAETQYF.